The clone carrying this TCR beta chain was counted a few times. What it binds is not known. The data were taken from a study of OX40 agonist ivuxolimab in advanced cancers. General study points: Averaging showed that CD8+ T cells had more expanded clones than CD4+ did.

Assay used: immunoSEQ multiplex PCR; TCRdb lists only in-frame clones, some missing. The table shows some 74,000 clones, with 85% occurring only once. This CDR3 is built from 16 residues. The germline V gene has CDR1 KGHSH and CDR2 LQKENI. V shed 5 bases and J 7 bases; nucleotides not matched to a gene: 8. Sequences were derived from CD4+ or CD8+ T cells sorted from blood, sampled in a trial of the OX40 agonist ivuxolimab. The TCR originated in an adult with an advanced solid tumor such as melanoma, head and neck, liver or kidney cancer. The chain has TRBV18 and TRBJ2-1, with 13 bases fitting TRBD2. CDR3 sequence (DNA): TGTGCCAGCTCATCCACCGGGACTAGCGGGAAGAATGAGCAGTTCTTC. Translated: CASSSTGTSGKNEQFF.